These T cell receptor beta chains were read from a single sample in a study of tumor and adjacent non-tumor tissue in lung cancer. TCRdb re-derived calls from the multiplex PCR reads in MiXCR, one entry per CDR3 protein. The sample lists about 70,000 distinct CDR3 sequences, 60% to 75% seen once, with approximately 28% in the top ten. The source material was lung tumor tissue. Every receptor here comes from a man between 60 and 70 years old with non-small cell lung cancer. CDR3s include the opening cysteine and the closing phenylalanine or tryptophan. D genes are given only for firm matches. Size values are once, few and many counts, or a class for expanded clones, and some rows have none.

J | size | V | D | CDR3 | DNA
TRBJ2-1 | many | TRBV2 | TRBD2 | CASSEWSSGSYNEQFF | TGTGCCAGCAGTGAGTGGTCTAGCGGGAGCTACAATGAGCAGTTCTTC
TRBJ1-1 | once | TRBV12-3/TRBV12-4 | - | CASSVGTRGMNTEAFF | TGTGCCAGCAGTGTAGGGACAAGGGGCATGAACACTGAAGCTTTCTTT
TRBJ2-7 | many | TRBV29-1 | TRBD1 | CSVELSGTVTYEQYF | TGCAGCGTTGAATTATCCGGGACAGTTACCTACGAGCAGTACTTC
TRBJ2-7 | - | TRBV11-2 | - | CASSRSTDYEQYF | TGTGCCAGCAGCCGGTCAACCGACTACGAGCAGTACTTC
TRBJ2-1 | once | TRBV6-1 | - | CASSLGSSYNEQFF | TGTGCCAGCAGTCTGGGAAGTTCCTACAATGAGCAGTTCTTC
TRBJ1-1 | - | TRBV10-2 | TRBD1 | CADRDGNTEAFF | TGCGCCGACAGGGACGGGAACACTGAAGCTTTCTTT
TRBJ2-2 | - | TRBV6-5 | - | CASSYSPSRGELLF | TGTGCCAGCAGTTACTCGCCATCGAGAGGGGAGCTGTTATTT
TRBJ2-1 | many | TRBV12-5 | TRBD2 | CASGLNPLAGTGNEQFF | TGTGCTAGTGGTTTGAACCCACTAGCGGGGACGGGTAATGAGCAGTTCTTC
TRBJ1-1 | - | TRBV5-4 | TRBD1 | CASSKQGLMDTEAFF | TGTGCCAGCAGCAAACAGGGGCTTATGGACACTGAAGCCTTCTTT
TRBJ1-2 | - | TRBV28 | TRBD1 | CASSLSSRGLDGYTF | TGTGCCAGCAGTTTGTCGAGCAGGGGGCTGGATGGCTACACCTTC
TRBJ2-7 | - | TRBV10-3 | TRBD2 | CAISEGGGDYEHCF | TGTGCCATCAGTGAAGGAGGAGGGGACTACGAGCACTGCTTC
TRBJ2-5 | - | TRBV29-1 | TRBD1 | CSGDRASGDTQYF | TGCAGCGGGGACAGGGCCTCGGGAGACACCCAGTACTTC
TRBJ1-1 | once | TRBV20-1 | TRBD1 | CSARRTGLMSTGAFF | TGCAGTGCTAGAAGGACAGGGCTGATGAGCACTGGAGCTTTCTTT
TRBJ2-3 | - | TRBV12-3/TRBV12-4 | - | CASSSLGEGTDMQYF | TGTGCCAGCAGCTCCCTGGGGGAGGGGACAGATATGCAGTACTTT